A selection of T cell receptor beta chains follows, all from one sample in a study of CD8 T cells in ankylosing spondylitis. TCRdb reprocessed the 5' RACE reads via MiXCR and lists one record per CDR3 protein. The table shows 200,000 or so distinct CDR3 sequences, with approximately 18% occurring only once. Sequencing was performed on blood, either unsorted or a sorted T cell fraction (not recorded which). The source is a male donor aged 5 to 30 with ankylosing spondylitis or in good health (not recorded which). CDR3s include the opening cysteine and the closing phenylalanine or tryptophan. D genes are given only for firm matches. Not all rows give a size; the values are once, few, many and, for expanded clones, a class.

v_call	d_call	cdr3_length	clone_size	j_call	cdr3_aa	cdr3_nt
TRBV20-1	TRBD2	13	.	TRBJ2-3	CSASTPGGGTQYF	TGCAGTGCGAGCACCCCGGGCGGGGGTACGCAGTATTTT
TRBV29-1	.	14	.	TRBJ1-2	CSVEEEVDNYGYTF	TGCAGCGTTGAAGAGGAGGTAGATAACTATGGCTACACCTTC
TRBV2	TRBD2	15	many	TRBJ2-1	CASRAVAGAYNEQFF	TGTGCCAGCAGGGCGGTAGCGGGAGCCTACAATGAGCAGTTCTTC
TRBV12-3/TRBV12-4	.	13	.	TRBJ1-6	CASSLREGSPLHF	TGTGCCAGCAGTTTACGTGAGGGTTCACCCCTCCACTTT
TRBV21-1	.	19	many	TRBJ2-5	CASSKDDGLARAGEETQYF	TGTGCCAGCAGCAAAGATGATGGTCTAGCGAGAGCCGGAGAAGAGACCCAGTACTTC
TRBV5-5	TRBD1	16	many	TRBJ2-7	CASSYLLDRPDGEQYF	TGTGCCAGCAGCTATCTACTGGACAGGCCCGATGGGGAGCAGTACTTC
TRBV15	.	17	many	TRBJ2-2	CATSRDRQRPNTGELFF	TGTGCCACCAGCAGAGATCGGCAGCGGCCCAACACCGGGGAGCTGTTTTTT
TRBV29-1	.	13	.	TRBJ1-2	CSVALQKNYGYTF	TGCAGCGTTGCCTTACAGAAAAACTATGGCTACACCTTC
TRBV5-1	.	17	.	TRBJ2-6	CASSLGGHSSGANVLTF	TGCGCCAGCAGCTTGGGGGGACATTCCTCTGGGGCCAACGTCCTGACTTTC
TRBV20-1	TRBD2	14	.	TRBJ2-3	CSARSSGRTDTQYF	TGCAGTGCTAGATCTAGCGGGAGGACAGATACGCAGTATTTT
TRBV30	.	14	many	TRBJ2-2	CAWSVGDPTGELFF	TGTGCCTGGAGTGTTGGGGACCCCACCGGGGAGCTGTTTTTT
TRBV6-5	.	12	many	TRBJ2-5	CASRSQGETQYF	TGTGCCAGCAGGTCACAAGGGGAGACCCAGTACTTC
TRBV5-1	TRBD1	15	few	TRBJ2-2	CASSLGQGVPGELFF	TGCGCCAGCAGCCTGGGACAGGGAGTGCCCGGGGAGCTGTTTTTT
TRBV29-1	TRBD1	14	many	TRBJ2-5	CSAPGTGGWETQYF	TGCAGCGCTCCCGGGACAGGGGGCTGGGAGACCCAGTACTTC
TRBV12-3/TRBV12-4	.	15	many	TRBJ2-2	CASRTTLTNTGELFF	TGTGCCAGCAGAACCACACTAACGAACACCGGGGAGCTGTTTTTT
TRBV29-1	.	11	many	TRBJ2-7	CSVEDEGEQYF	TGCAGCGTTGAAGATGAAGGCGAGCAGTACTTC
TRBV9	.	18	many	TRBJ1-1	CASSPRVRGDLRDTEAFF	TGTGCCAGCAGCCCCCGAGTGAGGGGGGATCTGAGGGACACTGAAGCTTTCTTT
TRBV29-1	.	12	few	TRBJ1-1	CSVRAGNTEAFF	TGCAGCGTGAGGGCAGGGAACACTGAAGCTTTCTTT
TRBV29-1	.	16	few	TRBJ2-3	CSVEGGQGLSTDTQYF	TGCAGCGTGGAAGGGGGGCAGGGCCTGAGCACAGATACGCAGTATTTT
TRBV7-9	.	11	.	TRBJ2-1	CASTQSFEQFF	TGTGCCAGCACCCAATCATTCGAGCAGTTCTTC
TRBV20-1	TRBD1	14	once	TRBJ2-7	CSARGQVLSYEQYF	TGCAGTGCTAGGGGACAGGTCCTCTCCTACGAGCAGTACTTC
TRBV21-1	.	16	many	TRBJ2-2	CASSKGQDSNTGELFF	TGTGCCAGCAGCAAAGGACAGGATTCGAACACCGGGGAGCTGTTTTTT
TRBV7-2	TRBD1	15	.	TRBJ1-1	CASSLVGQGGTEAFF	TGTGCCAGCAGCTTGGTTGGACAGGGGGGGACTGAAGCTTTCTTT
TRBV29-1	TRBD2	16	few	TRBJ2-1	CSVEYRVVAGKGEQFF	TGCAGCGTTGAGTATCGAGTCGTAGCGGGAAAGGGTGAGCAGTTCTTC
TRBV7-2	.	12	many	TRBJ2-1	CASSPGQGPEFF	TGTGCCAGCAGCCCCGGGCAGGGACCTGAGTTCTTC
TRBV6-2/TRBV6-3	TRBD1	15	many	TRBJ2-7	CASSKDRGSSYEQYF	TGTGCCAGCAGTAAGGACAGGGGTAGCTCCTACGAGCAGTACTTC
TRBV29-1	.	11	.	TRBJ2-5	CSGGAEETQYF	TGCAGCGGGGGGGCAGAAGAGACCCAGTACTTC
TRBV15	.	13	many	TRBJ2-1	CATSREGRREQFF	TGTGCCACCAGCAGAGAAGGGCGGCGTGAGCAGTTCTTC
TRBV12-3/TRBV12-4	TRBD1	14	.	TRBJ1-1	CASSLADRGTEAFF	TGTGCCAGCAGTTTGGCCGACAGGGGAACTGAAGCTTTCTTT
TRBV4-2	.	12	.	TRBJ2-1	CATRGLGDEQFF	TGTGCCACCCGGGGCCTCGGTGATGAGCAGTTCTTC
TRBV9	TRBD2	15	many	TRBJ2-5	CASSPRGLASETQYF	TGTGCCAGCAGCCCCCGGGGACTAGCGTCAGAGACCCAGTACTTC
TRBV29-1	.	12	.	TRBJ2-3	CSTALAADTQYF	TGCAGCACCGCCTTAGCGGCAGATACGCAGTATTTT
TRBV18	TRBD2	14	.	TRBJ2-7	CASSPGLARDEQYF	TGTGCCAGCTCACCTGGACTAGCGCGGGACGAGCAGTACTTC
TRBV6-5	.	15	many	TRBJ2-7	CASSYSSGAFGEQYF	TGTGCCAGCAGTTACTCTTCTGGGGCGTTTGGCGAGCAGTACTTC
TRBV19	.	13	.	TRBJ2-5	CASSRGVTETQYF	TGTGCCAGTTCCCGGGGAGTAACGGAGACCCAGTACTTC
TRBV7-2	.	15	many	TRBJ2-5	CASSLGGAPMETQYF	TGTGCCAGCAGCTTAGGGGGGGCGCCGATGGAGACCCAGTACTTC
TRBV5-1	.	15	many	TRBJ1-1	CASSLGGSSGTEAFF	TGCGCCAGCAGCCTGGGGGGGAGCAGTGGGACTGAAGCTTTCTTT
TRBV3-1	.	15	many	TRBJ2-2	CASSLSSTLTGELFF	TGTGCCAGCAGCCTCTCCTCGACATTAACCGGGGAGCTGTTTTTT
TRBV5-1	TRBD2	14	many	TRBJ2-5	CASRPSGPQETQYF	TGCGCCAGCAGGCCTAGCGGGCCTCAAGAGACCCAGTACTTC